The clone carrying this T cell receptor (beta chain) was recorded a few times. Its specificity is unknown. The sample comes from a study of blood T cells in healthy people across ages. Overall study results and limits: A strong correlation between TCR beta diversity and naive T cell percentage was seen.

Every sample had a minimum of 7 million PBMCs isolated. The CDR3 loop spans 16 amino acids. V was shortened by 4 bases and J by 0 bases, with 13 bases between the two germline ends. Germline V gives CDR1 SGHTA, CDR2 FQGTGA. Combining a sample-barcoded 5' primer with a J-beta primer mix, a second PCR ran for 7 to 11 cycles. Per-sample output comprised a minimum of 2.5 million paired-end reads containing CDR3. Each CDR3 protein is one row after TCRdb ran MiXCR on the 5' RACE reads. Of some 760,000 distinct CDR3 sequences listed, 20% to 30% are singletons. In addition, the sample was reused for a study of T cells of mothers and their children.

This TCR derives from a boy between 10 and 17 years old in good health. The V gene is TRBV7-3, the J gene TRBJ2-1; D remains ambiguous. What was sequenced was blood. CDR3 DNA: TGTGCCAGCAGCTCCTCGGGCGGCGACTCCTACAATGAGCAGTTCTTC. Protein product: CASSSSGGDSYNEQFF.